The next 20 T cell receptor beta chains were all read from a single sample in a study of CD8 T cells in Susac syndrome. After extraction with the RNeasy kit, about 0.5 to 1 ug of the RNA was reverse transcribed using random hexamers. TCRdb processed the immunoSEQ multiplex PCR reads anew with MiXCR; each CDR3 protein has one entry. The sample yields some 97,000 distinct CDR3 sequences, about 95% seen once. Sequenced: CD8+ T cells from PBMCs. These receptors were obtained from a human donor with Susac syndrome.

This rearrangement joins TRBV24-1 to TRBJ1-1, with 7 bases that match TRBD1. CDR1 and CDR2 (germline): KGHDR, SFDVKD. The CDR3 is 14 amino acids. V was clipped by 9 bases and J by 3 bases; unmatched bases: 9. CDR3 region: CATRQGGGDTEAFF. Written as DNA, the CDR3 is TGTGCCACCCGACAGGGTGGGGGGGACACTGAAGCTTTCTTT.

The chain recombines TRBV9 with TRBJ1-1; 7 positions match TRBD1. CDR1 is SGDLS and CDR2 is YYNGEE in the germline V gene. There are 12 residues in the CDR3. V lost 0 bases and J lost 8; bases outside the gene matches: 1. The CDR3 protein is CASSVGDSEAFF. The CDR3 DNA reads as TGTGCCAGCAGCGTAGGGGACAGCGAAGCTTTCTTT.

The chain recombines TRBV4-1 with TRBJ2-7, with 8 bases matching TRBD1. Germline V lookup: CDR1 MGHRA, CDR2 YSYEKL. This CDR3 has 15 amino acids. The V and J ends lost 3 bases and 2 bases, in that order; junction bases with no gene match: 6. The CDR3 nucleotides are TGCGCCAGCAGCCAGATAGGGACAGGTACCTACGAGCAGTACTTC. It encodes CASSQIGTGTYEQYF.

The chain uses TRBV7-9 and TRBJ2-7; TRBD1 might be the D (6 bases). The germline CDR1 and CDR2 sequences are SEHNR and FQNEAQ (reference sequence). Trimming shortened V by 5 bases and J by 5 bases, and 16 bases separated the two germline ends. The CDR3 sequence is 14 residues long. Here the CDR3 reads CASSPTRGRDEQYF. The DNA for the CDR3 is TGTGCCAGCAGCCCGACCAGGGGCAGGGACGAGCAGTACTTC. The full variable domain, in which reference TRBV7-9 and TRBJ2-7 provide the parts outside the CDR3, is DTGVSQNPRHKITKRGQNVTFRCDPISEHNRLYWYRQTLGQGPEFLTYFQNEAQLEKSRLLSDRFSAERPKGSFSTLEIQRTEQGDSAMYLCASSPTRGRDEQYFGPGTRLTVT.

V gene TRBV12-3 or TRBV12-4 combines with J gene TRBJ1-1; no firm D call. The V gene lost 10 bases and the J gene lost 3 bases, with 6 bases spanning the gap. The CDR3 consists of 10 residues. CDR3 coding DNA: TGTGCCACGGGTGACACTGAAGCTTTCTTT. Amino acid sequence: CATGDTEAFF.

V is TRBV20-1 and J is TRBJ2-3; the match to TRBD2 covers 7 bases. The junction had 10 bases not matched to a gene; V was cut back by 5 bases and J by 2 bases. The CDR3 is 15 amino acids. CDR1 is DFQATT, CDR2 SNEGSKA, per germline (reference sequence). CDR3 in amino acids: CSAGPGGRTTDTQYF. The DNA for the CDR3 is TGCAGTGCTGGGCCCGGGGGGAGAACCACAGATACGCAGTATTTT.

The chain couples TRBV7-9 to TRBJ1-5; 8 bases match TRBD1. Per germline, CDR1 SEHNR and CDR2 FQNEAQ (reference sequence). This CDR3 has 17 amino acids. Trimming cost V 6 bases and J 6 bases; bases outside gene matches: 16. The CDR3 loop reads CASSHPVTGDSPQPQHF. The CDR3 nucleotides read TGTGCCAGCAGTCACCCCGTGACAGGGGACTCTCCTCAGCCCCAGCATTTT.

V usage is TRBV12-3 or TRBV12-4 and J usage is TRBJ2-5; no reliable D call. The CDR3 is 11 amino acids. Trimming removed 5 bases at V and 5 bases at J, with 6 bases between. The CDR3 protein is CASSVGETQYF. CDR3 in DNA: TGTGCCAGCAGTGTCGGGGAGACCCAGTACTTC.

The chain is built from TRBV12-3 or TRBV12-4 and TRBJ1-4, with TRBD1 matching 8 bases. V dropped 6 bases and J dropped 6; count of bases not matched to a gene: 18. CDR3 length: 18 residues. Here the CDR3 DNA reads TGTGCCAGCAGGACCCTCATTGTGGGGACAGGATTACATGAAAAACTGTTTTTT. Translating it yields CASRTLIVGTGLHEKLFF.

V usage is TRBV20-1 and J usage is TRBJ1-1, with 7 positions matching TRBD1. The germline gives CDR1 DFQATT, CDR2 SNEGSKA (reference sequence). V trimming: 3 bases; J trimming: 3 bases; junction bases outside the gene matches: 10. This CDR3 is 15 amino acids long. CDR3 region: CSASDGDRKYTEAFF. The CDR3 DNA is TGCAGTGCTAGCGACGGGGACAGAAAGTACACTGAAGCTTTCTTT.

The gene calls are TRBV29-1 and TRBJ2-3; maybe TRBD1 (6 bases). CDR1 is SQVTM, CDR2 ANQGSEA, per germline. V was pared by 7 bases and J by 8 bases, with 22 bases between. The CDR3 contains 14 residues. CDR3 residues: CSAGDRTLGGTQYF. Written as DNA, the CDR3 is TGCAGCGCAGGGGATAGGACCCTTGGAGGTACGCAGTATTTT.

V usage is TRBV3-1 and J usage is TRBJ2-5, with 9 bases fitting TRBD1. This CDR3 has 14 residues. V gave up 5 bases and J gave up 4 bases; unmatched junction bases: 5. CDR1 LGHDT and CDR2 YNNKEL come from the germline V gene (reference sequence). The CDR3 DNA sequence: TGTGCCAGCAGCACGGGACAGGGAATAGAGACCCAGTACTTC. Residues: CASSTGQGIETQYF.

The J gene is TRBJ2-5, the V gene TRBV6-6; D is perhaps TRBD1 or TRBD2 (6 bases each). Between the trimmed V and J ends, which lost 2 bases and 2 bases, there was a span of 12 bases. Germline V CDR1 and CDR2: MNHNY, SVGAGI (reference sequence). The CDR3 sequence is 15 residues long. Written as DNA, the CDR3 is TGTGCCAGCAGTTACGGAGGGGGACAACAAGAGACCCAGTACTTC. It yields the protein CASSYGGGQQETQYF.

CDR3 sequence reads: CSVEAWGTDTQYF. As DNA, the CDR3 is TGCAGCGTTGAAGCTTGGGGTACAGATACGCAGTATTTT. This chain connects TRBV29-1 to TRBJ2-3; D remains unclear. Trimming pared 1 base from V and 3 bases from J, leaving 8 bases between. Germline values: CDR1 SQVTM, CDR2 ANQGSEA. The CDR3 runs 13 residues.

The DNA of the CDR3 is TGCAGCGTTGACGGGGGTGACACAGATACGCAGTATTTT. It encodes CSVDGGDTDTQYF. The chain recombines TRBV29-1 with TRBJ2-3; D perhaps matches TRBD2 (6 bases). V shed 3 bases and J shed 2 bases, with 9 bases lying between them. Germline V lookup: CDR1 SQVTM, CDR2 ANQGSEA. CDR3 length: 13 residues.

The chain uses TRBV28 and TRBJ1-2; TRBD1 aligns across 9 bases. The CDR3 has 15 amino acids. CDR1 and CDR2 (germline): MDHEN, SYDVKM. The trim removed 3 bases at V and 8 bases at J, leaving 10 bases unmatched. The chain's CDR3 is CASSLFGDRVGGYTF. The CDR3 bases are TGTGCCAGCAGTTTGTTTGGGGACAGGGTCGGCGGCTACACCTTC.

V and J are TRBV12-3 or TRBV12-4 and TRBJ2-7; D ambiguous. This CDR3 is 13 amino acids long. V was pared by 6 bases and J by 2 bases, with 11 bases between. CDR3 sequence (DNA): TGTGCCAGCAGCCCTCCGGGTCCCTACGAGCAGTACTTC. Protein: CASSPPGPYEQYF.

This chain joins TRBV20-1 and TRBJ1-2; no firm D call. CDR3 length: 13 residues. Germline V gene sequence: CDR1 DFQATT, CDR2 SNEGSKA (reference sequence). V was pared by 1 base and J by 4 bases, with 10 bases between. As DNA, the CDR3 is TGCAGTGCTAGAGGTCCCGTGGGCTATGGCTACACCTTC. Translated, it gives CSARGPVGYGYTF.

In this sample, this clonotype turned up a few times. The CDR3 DNA reads as TGTGCCAGCAGTTCCTCCGGGAGGGCCACAGATACGCAGTATTTT. It specifies CASSSSGRATDTQYF. The V gene is TRBV27, the J gene TRBJ2-3; TRBD2 matches at 8 bases. Germline V lookup: CDR1 MNHEY, CDR2 SMNVEV (reference sequence). This CDR3 spans 15 amino acids. Trimming removed 4 bases from V and 2 bases from J; junction bases left unmatched: 5.

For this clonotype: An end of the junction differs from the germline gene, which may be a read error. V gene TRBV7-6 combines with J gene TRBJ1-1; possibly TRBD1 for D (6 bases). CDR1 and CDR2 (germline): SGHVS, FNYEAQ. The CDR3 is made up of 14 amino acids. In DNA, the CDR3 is TGTGCCAACAGCTTAGCGGGGGCGCCCACTGAAGCTTTCTTT. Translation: CANSLAGAPTEAFF.